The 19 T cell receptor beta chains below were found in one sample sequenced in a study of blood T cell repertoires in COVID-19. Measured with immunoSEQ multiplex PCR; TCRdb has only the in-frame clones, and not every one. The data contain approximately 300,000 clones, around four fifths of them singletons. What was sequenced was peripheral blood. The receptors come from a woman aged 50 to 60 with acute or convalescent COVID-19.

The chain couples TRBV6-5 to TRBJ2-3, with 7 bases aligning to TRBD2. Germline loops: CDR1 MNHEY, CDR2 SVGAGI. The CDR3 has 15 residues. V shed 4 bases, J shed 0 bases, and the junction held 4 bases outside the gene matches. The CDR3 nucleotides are TGTGCCAGCAGTTGGGGGGGACGAAGCACAGATACGCAGTATTTT. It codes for CASSWGGRSTDTQYF.

The CDR3 protein is CASSLSMGQGSTGELFF. DNA for the CDR3: TGTGCCAGCAGTTTATCGATGGGACAGGGATCCACCGGGGAGCTGTTTTTT. V usage is TRBV27 and J usage is TRBJ2-2, with 9 bases lining up with TRBD1. Germline V gives CDR1 MNHEY, CDR2 SMNVEV (reference sequence). There are 17 residues in the CDR3. V dropped 0 bases and J dropped 4; count of bases not matched to a gene: 6.

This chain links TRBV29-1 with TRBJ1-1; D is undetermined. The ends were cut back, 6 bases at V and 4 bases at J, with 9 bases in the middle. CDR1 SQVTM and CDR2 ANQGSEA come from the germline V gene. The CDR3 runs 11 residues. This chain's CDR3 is CSVSRRTEAFF. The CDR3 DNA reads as TGCAGCGTCTCTCGTCGCACTGAAGCTTTCTTT.

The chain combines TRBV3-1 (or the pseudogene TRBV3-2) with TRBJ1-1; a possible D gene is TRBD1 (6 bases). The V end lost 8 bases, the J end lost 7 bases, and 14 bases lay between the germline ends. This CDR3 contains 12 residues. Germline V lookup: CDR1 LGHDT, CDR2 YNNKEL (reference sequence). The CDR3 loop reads CASAKTGLEAFF. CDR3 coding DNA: TGTGCCAGCGCCAAGACAGGCCTTGAAGCTTTCTTT.

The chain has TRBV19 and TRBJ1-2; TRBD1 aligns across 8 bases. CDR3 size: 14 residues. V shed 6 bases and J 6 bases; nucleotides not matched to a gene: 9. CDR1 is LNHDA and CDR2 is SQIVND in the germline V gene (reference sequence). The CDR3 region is CASRTDRVRHGYTF. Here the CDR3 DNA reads TGTGCCAGTAGGACGGACAGGGTTCGGCATGGCTACACCTTC.

The CDR3 DNA sequence: TGTGCCAGCACCTCTGGGGCGTACAATGAGCAGTTCTTC. Translating gives CASTSGAYNEQFF. The rearrangement joins TRBV27 to TRBJ2-1; TRBD1 is a possible D gene (5 bases). The CDR3 has 13 amino acids. Germline loops: CDR1 MNHEY, CDR2 SMNVEV (reference sequence). The ends were cut back, 7 bases at V and 4 bases at J, with 11 bases in the middle.

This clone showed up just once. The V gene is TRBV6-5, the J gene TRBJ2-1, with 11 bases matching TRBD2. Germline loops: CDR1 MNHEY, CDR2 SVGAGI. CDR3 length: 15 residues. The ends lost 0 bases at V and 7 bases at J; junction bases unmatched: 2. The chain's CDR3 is CASSYSTSGNNEQFF. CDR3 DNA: TGTGCCAGCAGTTACTCGACTAGCGGGAATAATGAGCAGTTCTTC.

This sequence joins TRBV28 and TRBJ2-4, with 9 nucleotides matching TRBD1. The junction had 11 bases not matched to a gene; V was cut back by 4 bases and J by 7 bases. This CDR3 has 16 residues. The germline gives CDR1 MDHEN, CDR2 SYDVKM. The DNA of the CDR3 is TGTGCCAGCAGTTACACAGGGGGCGTTATCAGGAACATTCAGTACTTC. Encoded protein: CASSYTGGVIRNIQYF.

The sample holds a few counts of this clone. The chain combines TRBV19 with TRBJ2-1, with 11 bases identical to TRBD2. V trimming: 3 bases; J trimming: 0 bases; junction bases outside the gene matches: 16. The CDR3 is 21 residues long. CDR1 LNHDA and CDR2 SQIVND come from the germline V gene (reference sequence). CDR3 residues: CASSISGTSGYRDSSYNEQFF. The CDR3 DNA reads TGTGCCAGTAGTATCTCCGGGACTAGCGGATACCGGGACAGCTCCTACAATGAGCAGTTCTTC.

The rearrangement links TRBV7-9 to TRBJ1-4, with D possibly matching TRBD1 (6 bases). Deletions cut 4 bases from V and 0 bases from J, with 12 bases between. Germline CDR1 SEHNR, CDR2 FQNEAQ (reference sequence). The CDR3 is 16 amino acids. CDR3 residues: CASSSRTVATNEKLFF. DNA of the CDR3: TGTGCCAGCAGCTCGCGGACAGTTGCAACTAATGAAAAACTGTTTTTT.

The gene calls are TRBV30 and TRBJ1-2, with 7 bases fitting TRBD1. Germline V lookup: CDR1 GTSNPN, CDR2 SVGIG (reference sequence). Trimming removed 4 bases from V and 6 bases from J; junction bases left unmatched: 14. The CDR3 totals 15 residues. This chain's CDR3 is CAWITNRGARDGYTF. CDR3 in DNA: TGTGCCTGGATAACAAACAGGGGCGCCAGGGATGGCTACACCTTC.

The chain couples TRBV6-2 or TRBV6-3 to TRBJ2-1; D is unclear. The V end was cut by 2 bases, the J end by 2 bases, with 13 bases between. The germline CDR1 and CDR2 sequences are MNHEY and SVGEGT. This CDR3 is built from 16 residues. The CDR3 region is CASSYDAGSPYNEQFF. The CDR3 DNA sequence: TGTGCCAGCAGTTACGACGCAGGTTCCCCCTACAATGAGCAGTTCTTC.

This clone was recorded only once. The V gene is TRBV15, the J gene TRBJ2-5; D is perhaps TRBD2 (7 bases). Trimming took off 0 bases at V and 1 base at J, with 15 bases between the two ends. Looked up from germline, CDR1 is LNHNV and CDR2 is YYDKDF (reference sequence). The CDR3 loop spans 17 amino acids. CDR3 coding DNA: TGTGCCACCAGCAGAGACTTAGGGGGGAGGGCCCAAGAGACCCAGTACTTC. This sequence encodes CATSRDLGGRAQETQYF.

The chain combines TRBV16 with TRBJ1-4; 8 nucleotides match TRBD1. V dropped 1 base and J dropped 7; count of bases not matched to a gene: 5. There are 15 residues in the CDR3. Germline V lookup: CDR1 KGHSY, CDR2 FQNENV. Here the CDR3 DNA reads TGTGCCAGCAGCCAATGGCAGGGGGCGCCTGAAAAACTGTTTTTT. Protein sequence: CASSQWQGAPEKLFF.

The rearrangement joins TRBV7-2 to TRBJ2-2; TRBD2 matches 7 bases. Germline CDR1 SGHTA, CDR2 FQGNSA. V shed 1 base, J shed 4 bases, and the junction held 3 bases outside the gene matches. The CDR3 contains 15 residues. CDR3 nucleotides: TGTGCCAGCAGCTTAGTAGCGGGCTTCACCGGGGAGCTGTTTTTT. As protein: CASSLVAGFTGELFF.

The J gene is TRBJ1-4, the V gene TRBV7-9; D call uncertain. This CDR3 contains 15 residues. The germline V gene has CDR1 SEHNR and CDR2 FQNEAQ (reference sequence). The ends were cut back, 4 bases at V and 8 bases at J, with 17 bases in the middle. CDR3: CASSSPGGIEEKLFF. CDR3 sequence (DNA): TGTGCCAGCAGCTCCCCGGGAGGGATTGAGGAAAAACTGTTTTTT.

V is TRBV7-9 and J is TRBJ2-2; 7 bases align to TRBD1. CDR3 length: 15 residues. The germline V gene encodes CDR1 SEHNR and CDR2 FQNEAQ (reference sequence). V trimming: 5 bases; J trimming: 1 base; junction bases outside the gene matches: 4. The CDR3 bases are TGTGCCAGCAGCGCCTGGACAGGGAACACCGGGGAGCTGTTTTTT. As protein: CASSAWTGNTGELFF.

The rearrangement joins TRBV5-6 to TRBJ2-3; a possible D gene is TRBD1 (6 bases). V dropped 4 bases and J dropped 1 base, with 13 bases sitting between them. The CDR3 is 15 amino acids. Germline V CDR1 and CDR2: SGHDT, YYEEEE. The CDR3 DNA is TGTGCCAGCAGCGTCACAGGGTTAGGCACAGATACGCAGTATTTT. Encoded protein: CASSVTGLGTDTQYF. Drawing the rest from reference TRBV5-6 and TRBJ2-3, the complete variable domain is DAGVTQSPTHLIKTRGQQVTLRCSPKSGHDTVSWYQQALGQGPQFIFQYYEEEERQRGNFPDRFSGHQFPNYSSELNVNALLLGDSALYLCASSVTGLGTDTQYFGPGTRLTVL.

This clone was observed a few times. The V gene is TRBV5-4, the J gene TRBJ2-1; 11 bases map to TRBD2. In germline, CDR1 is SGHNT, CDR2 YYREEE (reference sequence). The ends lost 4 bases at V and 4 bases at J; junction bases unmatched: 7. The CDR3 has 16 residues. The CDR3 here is CASSPPGLAVYNEQFF. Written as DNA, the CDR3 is TGTGCCAGCAGCCCGCCGGGACTAGCGGTATACAATGAGCAGTTCTTC. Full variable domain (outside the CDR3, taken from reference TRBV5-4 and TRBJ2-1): ETGVTQSPTHLIKTRGQQVTLRCSSQSGHNTVSWYQQALGQGPQFIFQYYREEENGRGNFPPRFSGLQFPNYSSELNVNALELDDSALYLCASSPPGLAVYNEQFFGPGTRLTVL.